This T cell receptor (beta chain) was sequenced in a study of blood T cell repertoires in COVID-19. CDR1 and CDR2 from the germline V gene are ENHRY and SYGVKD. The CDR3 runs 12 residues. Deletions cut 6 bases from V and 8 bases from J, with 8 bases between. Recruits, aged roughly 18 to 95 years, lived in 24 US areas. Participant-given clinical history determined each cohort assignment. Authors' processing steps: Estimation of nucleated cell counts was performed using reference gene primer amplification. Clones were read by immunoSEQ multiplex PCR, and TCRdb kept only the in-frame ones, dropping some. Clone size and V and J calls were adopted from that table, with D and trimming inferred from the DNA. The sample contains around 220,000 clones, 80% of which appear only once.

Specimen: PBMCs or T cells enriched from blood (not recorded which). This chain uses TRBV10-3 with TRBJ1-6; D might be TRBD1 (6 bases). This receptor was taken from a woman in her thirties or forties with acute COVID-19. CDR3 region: CAIRAGDSPLHF. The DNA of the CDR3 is TGTGCCATCAGGGCAGGGGATTCACCCCTCCACTTT.